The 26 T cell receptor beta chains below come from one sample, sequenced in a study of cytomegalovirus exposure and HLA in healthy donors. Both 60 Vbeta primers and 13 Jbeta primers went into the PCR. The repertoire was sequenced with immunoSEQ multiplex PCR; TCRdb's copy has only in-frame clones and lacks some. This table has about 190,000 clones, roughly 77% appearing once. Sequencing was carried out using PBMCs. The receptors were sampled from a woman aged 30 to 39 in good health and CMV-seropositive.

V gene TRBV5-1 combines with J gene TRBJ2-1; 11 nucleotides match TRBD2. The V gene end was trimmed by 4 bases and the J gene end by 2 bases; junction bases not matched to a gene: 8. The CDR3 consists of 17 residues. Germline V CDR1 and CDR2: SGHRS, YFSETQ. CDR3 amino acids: CASSVTGTSGAYNEQFF. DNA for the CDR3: TGCGCCAGCAGCGTTACCGGGACTAGCGGAGCCTACAATGAGCAGTTCTTC.

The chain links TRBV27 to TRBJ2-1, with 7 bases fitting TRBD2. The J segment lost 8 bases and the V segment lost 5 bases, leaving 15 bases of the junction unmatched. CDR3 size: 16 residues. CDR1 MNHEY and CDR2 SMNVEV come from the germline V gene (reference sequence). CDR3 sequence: CASSGGEAGATDEQFF. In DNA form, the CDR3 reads TGTGCCAGCAGTGGGGGGGAGGCGGGTGCTACGGATGAGCAGTTCTTC.

CDR3 nucleotides: TGTGCCAGCAGCTTAGTAGGGGCCGGGCGGGAGACCCAGTACTTC. Amino acids: CASSLVGAGRETQYF. This rearrangement joins TRBV7-9 to TRBJ2-5, with D perhaps TRBD1 (5 bases). In germline, CDR1 is SEHNR, CDR2 FQNEAQ (reference sequence). The CDR3 is made up of 15 amino acids. The V end was cut by 1 base, the J end by 5 bases, with 14 bases between.

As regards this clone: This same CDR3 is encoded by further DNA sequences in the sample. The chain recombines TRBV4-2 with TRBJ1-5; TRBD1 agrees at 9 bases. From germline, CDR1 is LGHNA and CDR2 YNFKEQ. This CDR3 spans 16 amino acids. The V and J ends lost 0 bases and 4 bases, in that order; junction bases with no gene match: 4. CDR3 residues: CASSQDFDRGNQPQHF. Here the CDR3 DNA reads TGTGCCAGCAGCCAAGATTTCGACAGGGGGAATCAGCCCCAGCATTTT.

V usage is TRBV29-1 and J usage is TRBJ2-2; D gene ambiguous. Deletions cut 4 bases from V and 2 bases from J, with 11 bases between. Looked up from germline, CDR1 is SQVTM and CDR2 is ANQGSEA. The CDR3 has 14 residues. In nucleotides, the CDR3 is TGCAGCGTTGTTCAGTCCATAAACACCGGGGAGCTGTTTTTT. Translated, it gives CSVVQSINTGELFF.

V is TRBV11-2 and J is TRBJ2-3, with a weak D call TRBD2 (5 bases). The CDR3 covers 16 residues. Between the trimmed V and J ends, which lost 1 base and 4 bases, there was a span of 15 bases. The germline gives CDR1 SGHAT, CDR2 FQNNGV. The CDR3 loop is CASSLVPNGKPDTQYF. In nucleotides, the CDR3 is TGTGCCAGCAGCTTAGTCCCTAACGGGAAACCAGATACGCAGTATTTT.

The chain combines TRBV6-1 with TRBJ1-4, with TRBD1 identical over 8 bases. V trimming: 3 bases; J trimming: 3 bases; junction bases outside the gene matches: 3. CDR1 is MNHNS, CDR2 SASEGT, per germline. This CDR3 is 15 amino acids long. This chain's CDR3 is CASSDQTGANEKLFF. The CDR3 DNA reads TGTGCCAGCAGTGACCAGACAGGGGCTAATGAAAAACTGTTTTTT.

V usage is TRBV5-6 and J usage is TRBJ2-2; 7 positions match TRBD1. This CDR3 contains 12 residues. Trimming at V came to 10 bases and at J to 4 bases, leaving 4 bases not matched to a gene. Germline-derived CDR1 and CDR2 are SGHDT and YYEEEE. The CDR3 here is CAGAGGTGELFF. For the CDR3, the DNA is TGTGCCGGGGCAGGGGGCACCGGGGAGCTGTTTTTT.

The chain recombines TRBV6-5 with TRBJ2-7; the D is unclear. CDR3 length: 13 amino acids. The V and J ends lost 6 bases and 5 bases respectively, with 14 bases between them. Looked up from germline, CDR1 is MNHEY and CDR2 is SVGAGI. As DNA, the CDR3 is TGTGCCAGCAGCCGAAGCGAGGCCGACGAGCAGTACTTC. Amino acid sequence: CASSRSEADEQYF.

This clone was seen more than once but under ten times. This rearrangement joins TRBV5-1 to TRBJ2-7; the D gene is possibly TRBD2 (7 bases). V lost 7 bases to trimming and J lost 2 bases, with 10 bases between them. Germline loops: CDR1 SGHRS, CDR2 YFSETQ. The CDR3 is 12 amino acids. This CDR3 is CASGGGPYEQYF. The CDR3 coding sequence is TGCGCCAGCGGGGGGGGGCCCTACGAGCAGTACTTC.

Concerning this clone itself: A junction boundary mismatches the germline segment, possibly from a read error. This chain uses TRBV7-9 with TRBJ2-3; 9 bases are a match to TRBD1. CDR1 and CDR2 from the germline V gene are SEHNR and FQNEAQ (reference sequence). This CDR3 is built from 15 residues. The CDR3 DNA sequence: TGTTCCAGCAGCTCGACAGGGGGGGGCACAGATACGCAGTATTTT. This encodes CSSSSTGGGTDTQYF.

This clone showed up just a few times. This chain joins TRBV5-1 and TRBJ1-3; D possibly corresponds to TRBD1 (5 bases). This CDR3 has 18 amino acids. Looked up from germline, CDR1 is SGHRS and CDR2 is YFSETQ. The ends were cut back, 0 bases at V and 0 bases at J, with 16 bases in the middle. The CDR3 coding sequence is TGCGCCAGCAGCTTGGAGGGGAGGCCAGGTGTCTCTGGAAACACCATATATTTT. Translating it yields CASSLEGRPGVSGNTIYF.

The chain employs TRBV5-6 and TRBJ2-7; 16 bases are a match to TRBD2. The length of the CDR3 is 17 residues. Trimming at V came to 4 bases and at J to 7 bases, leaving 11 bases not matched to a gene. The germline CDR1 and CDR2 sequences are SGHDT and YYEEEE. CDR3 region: CASSLGLAGGPNREQYF. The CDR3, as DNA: TGTGCCAGCAGCCTGGGACTAGCGGGAGGGCCCAACCGGGAGCAGTACTTC.

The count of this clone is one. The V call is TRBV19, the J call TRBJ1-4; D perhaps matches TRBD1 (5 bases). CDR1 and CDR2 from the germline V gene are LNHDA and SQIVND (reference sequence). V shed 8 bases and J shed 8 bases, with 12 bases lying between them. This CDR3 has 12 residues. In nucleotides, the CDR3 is TGTGCCAGTCGGGGGGAAGTCGAAAAACTGTTTTTT. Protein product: CASRGEVEKLFF.

The CDR3 DNA follows: TGTGCCACCAGCAGTCACGGGGGGCGGGAGGGGTACAATGAGCAGTTCTTC. Translating gives CATSSHGGREGYNEQFF. The rearrangement uses TRBV15 and TRBJ2-1, with TRBD2 matching 9 bases. V lost 3 bases to trimming and J lost 4 bases; unmatched junction nucleotides: 10. This CDR3 spans 17 amino acids. The V gene's germline CDR1 is LNHNV and CDR2 YYDKDF (reference sequence).

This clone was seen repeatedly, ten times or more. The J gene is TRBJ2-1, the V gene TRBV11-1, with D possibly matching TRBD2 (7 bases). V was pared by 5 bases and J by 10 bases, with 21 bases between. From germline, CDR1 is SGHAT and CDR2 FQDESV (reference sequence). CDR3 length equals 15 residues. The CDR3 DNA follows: TGTGCCAGCAGCCCCGGACTAGGGGGGCAACCGGAGCAGTTCTTC. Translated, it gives CASSPGLGGQPEQFF.

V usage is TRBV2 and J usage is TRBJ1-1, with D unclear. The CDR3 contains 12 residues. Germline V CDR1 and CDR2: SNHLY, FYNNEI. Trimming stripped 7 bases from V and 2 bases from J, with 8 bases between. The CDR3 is CASNLDNTEAFF. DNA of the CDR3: TGTGCCAGCAATCTAGATAACACTGAAGCTTTCTTT.

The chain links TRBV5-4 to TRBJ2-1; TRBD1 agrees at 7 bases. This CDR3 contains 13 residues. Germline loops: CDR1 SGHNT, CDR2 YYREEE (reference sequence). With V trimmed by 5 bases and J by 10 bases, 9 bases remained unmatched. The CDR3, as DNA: TGTGCCAGCAGACGAACAGGGGTCTACGAGCAGTTCTTC. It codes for CASRRTGVYEQFF.

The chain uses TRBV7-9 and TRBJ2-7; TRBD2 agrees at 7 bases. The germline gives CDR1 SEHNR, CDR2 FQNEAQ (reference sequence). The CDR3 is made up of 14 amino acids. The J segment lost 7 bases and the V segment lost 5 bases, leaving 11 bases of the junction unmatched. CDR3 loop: CASSAGGSWGEQYF. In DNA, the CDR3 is TGTGCCAGCAGCGCAGGCGGGAGTTGGGGGGAGCAGTACTTC.

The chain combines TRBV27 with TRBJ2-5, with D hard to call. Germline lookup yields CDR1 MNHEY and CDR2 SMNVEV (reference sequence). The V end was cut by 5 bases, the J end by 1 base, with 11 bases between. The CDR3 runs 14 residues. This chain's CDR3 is CASSISRLQETQYF. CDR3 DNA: TGTGCCAGCAGTATTAGCCGGCTCCAAGAGACCCAGTACTTC.

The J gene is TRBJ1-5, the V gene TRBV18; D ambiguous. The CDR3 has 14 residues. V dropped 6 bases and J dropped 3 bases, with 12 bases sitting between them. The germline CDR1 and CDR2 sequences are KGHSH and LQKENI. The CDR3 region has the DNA TGTGCCAGCTCGCCCTGGGAGGACAATCAGCCCCAGCATTTT. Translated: CASSPWEDNQPQHF.

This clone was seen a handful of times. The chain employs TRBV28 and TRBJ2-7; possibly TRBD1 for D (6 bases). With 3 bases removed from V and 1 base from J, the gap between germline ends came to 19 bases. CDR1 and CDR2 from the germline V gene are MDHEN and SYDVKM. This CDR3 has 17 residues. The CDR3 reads CASSFTPRGIESYEQYF. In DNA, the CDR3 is TGTGCCAGCAGTTTTACCCCCAGGGGTATCGAGTCCTACGAGCAGTACTTC.

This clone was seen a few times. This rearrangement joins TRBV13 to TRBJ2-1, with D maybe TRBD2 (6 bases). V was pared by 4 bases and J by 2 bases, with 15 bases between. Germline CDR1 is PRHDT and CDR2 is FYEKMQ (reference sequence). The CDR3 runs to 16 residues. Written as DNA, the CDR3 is TGTGCCAGCAGCTCTGGTGTCGGGAGAACCTACAATGAGCAGTTCTTC. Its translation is CASSSGVGRTYNEQFF.

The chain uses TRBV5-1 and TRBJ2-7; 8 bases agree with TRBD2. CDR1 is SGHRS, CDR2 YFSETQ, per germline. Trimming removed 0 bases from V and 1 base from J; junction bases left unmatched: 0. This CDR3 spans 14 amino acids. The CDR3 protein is CASSLVAGSYEQYF. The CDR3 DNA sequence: TGCGCCAGCAGCTTGGTAGCGGGGTCCTACGAGCAGTACTTC.

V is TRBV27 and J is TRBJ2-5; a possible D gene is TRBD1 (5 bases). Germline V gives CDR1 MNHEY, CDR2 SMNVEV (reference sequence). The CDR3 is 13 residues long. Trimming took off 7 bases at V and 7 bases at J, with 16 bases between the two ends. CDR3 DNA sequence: TGTGCCAGCACCCCGGACATCGGCGGGACCCAGTACTTC. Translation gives CASTPDIGGTQYF.

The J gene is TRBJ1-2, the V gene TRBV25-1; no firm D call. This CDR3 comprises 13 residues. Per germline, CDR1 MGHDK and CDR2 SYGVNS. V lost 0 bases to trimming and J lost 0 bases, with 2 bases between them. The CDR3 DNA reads TGTGCCAGCAGTGAATACACTAACTATGGCTACACCTTC. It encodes CASSEYTNYGYTF.